Below are 22 T cell receptor beta chains sequenced from a single sample in a study of blood T cell repertoires in COVID-19. Data came from immunoSEQ multiplex PCR; TCRdb stores just in-frame clones and leaves some out. Here the sample spans roughly 25,000 clones, about 71% being singletons. The sequenced material came from peripheral blood. These TCRs come from a man in his 60s with active or convalescent COVID-19.

This chain joins TRBV4-1 and TRBJ2-7, with 12 nucleotides matching TRBD2. The CDR3 totals 16 residues. The ends lost 1 base at V and 2 bases at J; junction bases unmatched: 3. From germline, CDR1 is MGHRA and CDR2 YSYEKL. The CDR3: CASSQASGGAPYEQYF. CDR3 sequence (DNA): TGCGCCAGCAGCCAAGCTAGCGGGGGGGCCCCCTACGAGCAGTACTTC.

This clone has a handful of counts. The chain couples TRBV7-8 to TRBJ2-1, with TRBD2 matching 7 bases. V shed 4 bases and J 6 bases; nucleotides not matched to a gene: 9. Germline loops: CDR1 SGHVS, CDR2 FQNEAQ. This CDR3 has 15 residues. The CDR3 coding sequence is TGTGCCAGCAGCTCCACCGTTGCGGGGGTCAATGAGCAGTTCTTC. This translates into CASSSTVAGVNEQFF.

This clone has only a few counts. The chain joins TRBV19 to TRBJ2-1, with 10 bases identical to TRBD2. Germline CDR1 reads LNHDA; CDR2 reads SQIVND (reference sequence). The ends lost 2 bases at V and 3 bases at J; junction bases unmatched: 1. There are 15 residues in the CDR3. The CDR3: CASSILAGDYNEQFF. In DNA, the CDR3 is TGTGCCAGTAGTATACTAGCGGGGGACTACAATGAGCAGTTCTTC.

V and J are TRBV11-3 and TRBJ1-1; 10 bases fit TRBD1. Germline V gene lookup returns CDR1 SGHNT and CDR2 YENEEA. The CDR3 has 15 amino acids. Trimming at V came to 3 bases and at J to 3 bases, leaving 4 bases not matched to a gene. CDR3 nucleotides: TGTGCCAGCAGCTTGAGGACAGGGGGGGACACTGAAGCTTTCTTT. Residues: CASSLRTGGDTEAFF.

This clone showed up just a few times. V is TRBV27 and J is TRBJ1-2; the match to TRBD1 covers 9 bases. Trimming took 10 bases from V and 1 from J; bases not matched to a gene: 10. The germline CDR1 and CDR2 sequences are MNHEY and SMNVEV (reference sequence). The length of the CDR3 is 15 residues. CDR3 DNA sequence: TGTGCCACCGCAATCGGACAGGGGTTTAACTATGGCTACACCTTC. Protein: CATAIGQGFNYGYTF.

This sequence joins TRBV21-1 and TRBJ1-2; TRBD1, the D gene given by the table, was not confirmed from the DNA. TRBV21-1 is annotated as a pseudogene. This CDR3 contains 15 residues. For the CDR3, the DNA is TGTGCCAGCAGCTCGCGGACAGTGACTAACTATGGCTACACCTTC. Its translation: CASSSRTVTNYGYTF.

The chain couples TRBV3-1 (or the pseudogene TRBV3-2) to TRBJ1-2; the D is unclear. Germline CDR1 reads LGHDT; CDR2 reads YNNKEL (reference sequence). V lost 4 bases and J 5 bases, leaving 11 bases between the germline ends. This CDR3 spans 13 amino acids. The DNA of the CDR3 is TGTGCCAGCAGCCGGAGGGATGAGTATGGCTACACCTTC. It specifies CASSRRDEYGYTF.

The gene calls are TRBV10-2 and TRBJ1-2, with 10 nucleotides matching TRBD1. Germline-derived CDR1 and CDR2 are WSHSY and SAAADI. The junction had 9 bases not matched to a gene; V was cut back by 3 bases and J by 8 bases. The CDR3 runs 15 residues. The CDR3 DNA reads TGCGCCAGCAGTGACCGCGGGACAGGGGATATCGGCTACACCTTC. Translated, it gives CASSDRGTGDIGYTF.

V and J are TRBV5-4 and TRBJ2-3; possible D gene TRBD1, 6 bases. The germline gives CDR1 SGHNT, CDR2 YYREEE (reference sequence). The V end was cut by 0 bases, the J end by 5 bases, with 13 bases between. The CDR3 totals 15 residues. The CDR3 sequence is CASSLAGQGLDTQYF. CDR3 sequence (DNA): TGTGCCAGCAGCTTGGCCGGTCAGGGGCTAGATACGCAGTATTTT.

The rearrangement uses TRBV7-3 and TRBJ2-1, with 15 bases lining up with TRBD2. The J segment lost 9 bases and the V segment lost 5 bases, leaving 8 bases of the junction unmatched. The V gene's germline CDR1 is SGHTA and CDR2 FQGTGA. The CDR3 spans 16 residues. CDR3 amino acids: CASSLGLAGGLSEQFF. The CDR3 coding sequence is TGTGCCAGCAGCCTGGGACTAGCGGGGGGTTTGAGTGAGCAGTTCTTC.

The genes are TRBV7-3 and TRBJ2-7, with 11 bases identical to TRBD1. Germline V gives CDR1 SGHTA, CDR2 FQGTGA. CDR3 length equals 15 residues. With V trimmed by 3 bases and J by 3 bases, 4 bases remained unmatched. CDR3 residues: CASSFSGTGGYEQYF. As DNA, the CDR3 is TGTGCCAGCAGCTTCTCCGGGACAGGGGGCTACGAGCAGTACTTC.

The V call is TRBV19, the J call TRBJ1-1; D perhaps matches TRBD1 (5 bases). Germline CDR1 and CDR2: LNHDA and SQIVND (reference sequence). This CDR3 spans 16 amino acids. V lost 6 bases and J lost 1, with 18 bases in between. The CDR3 nucleotides are TGTGCCAGTAGGGACACTAGGAGGGGAAAGAACACTGAAGCTTTCTTT. Its translation is CASRDTRRGKNTEAFF.

The chain links TRBV19 to TRBJ1-1; D is undetermined. Germline assignment: CDR1 LNHDA and CDR2 SQIVND (reference sequence). V gave up 10 bases and J gave up 1 base, with 10 bases separating them. There are 12 residues in the CDR3. In DNA, the CDR3 is TGTGCCACCACAGCCCCGAACACTGAAGCTTTCTTT. As protein: CATTAPNTEAFF. Full variable domain (rest looked up from reference TRBV19 and TRBJ1-1): DGGITQSPKYLFRKEGQNVTLSCEQNLNHDAMYWYRQDPGQGLRLIYYSQIVNDFQKGDIAEGYSVSREKKESFPLTVTSAQKNPTAFYLCATTAPNTEAFFGQGTRLTVV.

Only one count was recorded for this clone. J is TRBJ1-4 and V is TRBV5-5; tentative D call: TRBD1 (5 bases). Looked up from germline, CDR1 is SGHKS and CDR2 is YYEKEE (reference sequence). The CDR3 extends over 17 amino acids. With 4 bases removed from V and 3 bases from J, the gap between germline ends came to 19 bases. The CDR3 DNA reads as TGTGCCAGCAGCATACGTGTTTCGGTGGGGCCTAATGAAAAACTGTTTTTT. Translation gives CASSIRVSVGPNEKLFF. The complete variable domain, with remaining parts taken from reference TRBV5-5 and TRBJ1-4, reads DAGVTQSPTHLIKTRGQQVTLRCSPISGHKSVSWYQQVLGQGPQFIFQYYEKEERGRGNFPDRFSARQFPNYSSELNVNALLLGDSALYLCASSIRVSVGPNEKLFFGSGTQLSVL.

The chain couples TRBV27 to TRBJ1-1, with TRBD1 identical over 8 bases. CDR1 is MNHEY, CDR2 SMNVEV, per germline (reference sequence). The CDR3 loop spans 12 amino acids. The V and J ends lost 1 base and 8 bases, in that order; junction bases with no gene match: 0. The CDR3 protein is CASSLWTGEAFF. The CDR3 DNA reads TGTGCCAGCAGTTTATGGACAGGGGAAGCTTTCTTT.

CDR3 DNA: TGTGCCAGCAGCCTGGGACTAAGCGGAGGGAGGGAGACCCAGTACTTC. It encodes CASSLGLSGGRETQYF. This rearrangement joins TRBV5-5 to TRBJ2-5; 7 bases agree with TRBD2. There are 16 residues in the CDR3. J was trimmed by 5 bases and V by 4 bases; bases with no gene match: 14. Germline values: CDR1 SGHKS, CDR2 YYEKEE (reference sequence).

Worth noting for this clone: Other DNA sequences within the sample encode an identical CDR3. V gene TRBV21-1 combines with J gene TRBJ1-1; the table's D call, TRBD1, was not checked against the DNA. TRBV21-1 is termed a pseudogene. This CDR3 has 17 residues. This CDR3 is CASSKPRPLTTNTEAFF. The CDR3, as DNA: TGTGCCAGCAGCAAACCTCGCCCTTTGACAACGAACACTGAAGCTTTCTTT.

This chain links TRBV5-1 with TRBJ2-3; 9 positions agree with TRBD2. V trimming: 3 bases; J trimming: 3 bases; junction bases outside the gene matches: 5. CDR1 SGHRS and CDR2 YFSETQ come from the germline V gene. The CDR3 has 15 amino acids. CDR3 coding DNA: TGCGCCAGCAGCTCCCTAGCGGGGAGTACAGATACGCAGTATTTT. It codes for CASSSLAGSTDTQYF. Full variable domain (missing parts from reference TRBV5-1 and TRBJ2-3): KAGVTQTPRYLIKTRGQQVTLSCSPISGHRSVSWYQQTPGQGLQFLFEYFSETQRNKGNFPGRFSGRQFSNSRSEMNVSTLELGDSALYLCASSSLAGSTDTQYFGPGTRLTVL.

This clone was observed a few times. The V gene is TRBV4-1, the J gene TRBJ1-3; 7 bases map to TRBD1. V trimming: 4 bases; J trimming: 0 bases; junction bases outside the gene matches: 6. This CDR3 spans 16 amino acids. Germline V CDR1 and CDR2: MGHRA, YSYEKL. The CDR3 DNA is TGCGCCAGCAGCCGAGACAGGGCGAGCTCTGGAAACACCATATATTTT. Translation: CASSRDRASSGNTIYF.

The chain uses TRBV11-2 and TRBJ1-3; D ambiguous. V lost 4 bases and J 2 bases, leaving 6 bases between the germline ends. The germline V gene encodes CDR1 SGHAT and CDR2 FQNNGV. This CDR3 has 13 amino acids. The CDR3 bases are TGTGCCAGCAGCTCGCAGGCTGGAAACACCATATATTTT. The encoded protein is CASSSQAGNTIYF.

There are a few counts of this clone. The rearrangement joins TRBV7-9 to TRBJ2-7; D not certain. Germline values: CDR1 SEHNR, CDR2 FQNEAQ (reference sequence). With 3 bases removed from V and 5 bases from J, the gap between germline ends came to 8 bases. The CDR3 spans 12 residues. The CDR3 DNA reads TGTGCCAGCAGCTTCCTCCGGGACGAGCAGTACTTC. Protein: CASSFLRDEQYF.

V usage is TRBV25-1 and J usage is TRBJ2-1; TRBD2 agrees at 10 bases. Germline loops: CDR1 MGHDK, CDR2 SYGVNS. V was clipped by 1 base and J by 6 bases; unmatched bases: 9. The CDR3 loop spans 17 amino acids. In DNA form, the CDR3 reads TGTGCCAGCAGTGAATCCACCGGGCTAGCGGGGGTCAATGAGCAGTTCTTC. Translation gives CASSESTGLAGVNEQFF. Full variable domain (remainder filled in from reference TRBV25-1 and TRBJ2-1): EADIYQTPRYLVIGTGKKITLECSQTMGHDKMYWYQQDPGMELHLIHYSYGVNSTEKGDLSSESTVSRIRTEHFPLTLESARPSHTSQYLCASSESTGLAGVNEQFFGPGTRLTVL.